The rows below give T cell receptor beta chains drawn from one sample of a study of blood T cell repertoires in COVID-19. Produced via immunoSEQ multiplex PCR; TCRdb's table is partial and in-frame only. The sample lists under 350,000 clones, around 89% occurring once. Sequencing was carried out using peripheral blood. The receptors shown here come from a man aged 40-50 years with acute or convalescent COVID-19. Both conserved end residues are part of each CDR3. Each record gives: clone size, V gene, CDR3 protein. A row's size may be missing; if present it is once, few, many or a size class.

clone size: -; V gene: TRBV15; CDR3 protein: CATGTYNSNQPQHF
clone size: -; V gene: TRBV5-5; CDR3 protein: CASSLTGASTGELFF
clone size: -; V gene: TRBV19; CDR3 protein: CASSTPGQALHF
clone size: -; V gene: TRBV18; CDR3 protein: CASSRGLAVTDTQYF
clone size: -; V gene: TRBV7-2; CDR3 protein: CASSAMTGPQRQYF
clone size: -; V gene: TRBV27; CDR3 protein: CASRLASTDTQYF
clone size: -; V gene: TRBV6-5; CDR3 protein: CASGLRGSGELFF
clone size: -; V gene: TRBV3-1/TRBV3-2; CDR3 protein: CASSLSTGGNYGYTF
clone size: -; V gene: TRBV7-6; CDR3 protein: CASSLWQGLTDTQYF
clone size: few; V gene: TRBV6-1; CDR3 protein: CASSEEQGGGYTF
clone size: -; V gene: TRBV7-8; CDR3 protein: CASSILQGRQYF
clone size: -; V gene: TRBV27; CDR3 protein: CASRPGQSHPPLHF
clone size: -; V gene: TRBV28; CDR3 protein: CASSLREGLGYTF
clone size: -; V gene: TRBV5-1; CDR3 protein: CASSPGLAGNEQFF